What follows are 5 T cell receptor beta chains derived from one specimen sequenced in a study of response to subunit inactivated influenza vaccine. A single record per CDR3 protein comes from TCRdb applying MiXCR to the RT-PCR reads. The data hold 280,000 or so distinct CDR3 sequences, with just over 20% observed a single time. Specimen: PBMCs from blood, collected about 19 months after vaccination. The receptor set was obtained from a man between 50 and 69 years old who received an inactivated influenza vaccine.

This clonotype was found a few times. The chain has TRBV4-2 and TRBJ2-3; TRBD2 matches 10 bases. V dropped 1 base and J dropped 4; count of bases not matched to a gene: 2. This CDR3 spans 15 amino acids. In germline, CDR1 is LGHNA, CDR2 YNFKEQ. Here the CDR3 DNA reads TGTGCCAGCAGCCAAGTGGGACTAGCGTCAGATACGCAGTATTTT. Translated: CASSQVGLASDTQYF.

The V gene is TRBV18, the J gene TRBJ2-2; D is possibly TRBD2 (5 bases). The V gene lost 0 bases and the J gene lost 5 bases, with 10 bases spanning the gap. This CDR3 comprises 15 residues. Germline V gene data show CDR1 as KGHSH and CDR2 as LQKENI. The CDR3 loop reads CASSPPPSGTGELFF. CDR3 in DNA: TGTGCCAGCTCACCACCTCCTTCGGGGACCGGGGAGCTGTTTTTT.

The sample holds a few counts of this clonotype. The J gene is TRBJ1-1, the V gene TRBV30; D unresolved. With 3 bases removed from V and 4 bases from J, the gap between germline ends came to 18 bases. There are 15 residues in the CDR3. CDR1 is GTSNPN, CDR2 SVGIG, per germline (reference sequence). The CDR3 protein is CAWRVGMGRTTEAFF. CDR3 nucleotides: TGTGCCTGGAGAGTGGGGATGGGTCGGACCACTGAAGCTTTCTTT. Full variable domain (remainder filled in from reference TRBV30 and TRBJ1-1): SQTIHQWPATLVQPVGSPLSLECTVEGTSNPNLYWYRQAAGRGLQLLFYSVGIGQISSEVPQNLSASRPQDRQFILSSKKLLLSDSGFYLCAWRVGMGRTTEAFFGQGTRLTVV.

The rearrangement links TRBV7-9 to TRBJ2-1; the D gene is possibly TRBD2 (5 bases). The CDR3 extends over 15 amino acids. Trimming left V 3 bases short and J 4 bases short, with 13 bases between. The germline V gene has CDR1 SEHNR and CDR2 FQNEAQ (reference sequence). The DNA for the CDR3 is TGTGCCAGCAGCTTCGGTAGCGCGAAATACAATGAGCAGTTCTTC. Translated, it gives CASSFGSAKYNEQFF.

This clonotype was observed a few times. The rearrangement links TRBV28 to TRBJ1-6, with D perhaps matching TRBD1 (5 bases). Germline V gives CDR1 MDHEN, CDR2 SYDVKM. The CDR3 loop spans 15 amino acids. Trimming removed 7 bases at V and 1 base at J, with 11 bases between. CDR3 region: CASTRGGSYNSPLHF. The CDR3 DNA reads TGTGCCAGCACCCGCGGGGGGTCCTATAATTCACCCCTCCACTTT.